These 2 T cell receptor beta chains came from one sample sequenced in a study of a mutant IDH1 vaccine in newly diagnosed glioma. Time point here: baseline, week 1 (first vaccination visit). Specified treatment: pre-vaccination baseline after standard-of-care therapy. The protocol was immunoSEQ multiplex PCR, while the TCRdb copy is restricted to in-frame clones and leaves out a portion. The sample carries about 69,000 clones, approximately 83% recorded once. This sample comprised PBMCs, obtained from a glioma patient treated with radiotherapy, temozolomide or both. Source of these receptors: a man under 40 with glioma.

This clone was seen just once. The chain recombines TRBV7-6 with TRBJ2-3, with 11 nucleotides matching TRBD2. Per the germline V gene, CDR1 is SGHVS and CDR2 is FNYEAQ. V dropped 0 bases and J dropped 6; count of bases not matched to a gene: 17. This CDR3 spans 20 amino acids. Written as DNA, the CDR3 is TGTGCCAGCAGCTTAGCGCCTACACTAGCGGGGGCCCAAACCTACGATACGCAGTATTTT. This sequence encodes CASSLAPTLAGAQTYDTQYF.

This chain joins TRBV19 and TRBJ2-7; maybe TRBD2 (6 bases). V lost 5 bases, J lost 5 bases, and 22 bases lay in between. The germline V gene encodes CDR1 LNHDA and CDR2 SQIVND (reference sequence). The CDR3 covers 16 residues. The CDR3: CASSARWGEKNHEQYF. The CDR3 DNA reads TGTGCCAGTAGTGCCCGATGGGGGGAAAAGAACCACGAGCAGTACTTC. Based on the CDR3 plus reference TRBV19 and TRBJ2-7, the full variable domain is DGGITQSPKYLFRKEGQNVTLSCEQNLNHDAMYWYRQDPGQGLRLIYYSQIVNDFQKGDIAEGYSVSREKKESFPLTVTSAQKNPTAFYLCASSARWGEKNHEQYFGPGTRLTVT.